The rows below give T cell receptor beta chains drawn from one sample of a study of OX40 agonist ivuxolimab in advanced cancers. TCRdb's copy holds only in-frame clones and misses some; the assay was immunoSEQ multiplex PCR. The sample has 55,000 to 70,000 clones, 70% to 90% seen once. The source material was CD4+ or CD8+ T cells sorted from blood, sampled in a trial of the OX40 agonist ivuxolimab. These TCRs come from an adult with an advanced solid tumor such as melanoma, head and neck, liver or kidney cancer. Each CDR3 is given with its conserved first and last residue. D genes are given only for firm matches. Size values are once, few and many counts, or a class for expanded clones, and some rows have none.

j_call clone_size d_call v_call cdr3_nt cdr3_aa
TRBJ1-5 NA TRBD1 TRBV6-1 TGTGCCAGCAGTGCTGGACAGGGCTACCAGCCCCAGCATTTT CASSAGQGYQPQHF
TRBJ2-2 NA TRBD1 TRBV27 TGTGCCAGCAGGAAACAGGGGGCAGGAGCCGGGGAGCTGTTTTTT CASRKQGAGAGELFF
TRBJ2-4 NA NA TRBV19 TGTGCCAGTAGTCCGGGTGAAGCCGGCAAAAACATTCAGTACTTC CASSPGEAGKNIQYF
TRBJ2-3 NA NA TRBV9 TGTGCCAGCAGCGTCGGAGACTCCCCCACAGATACGCAGTATTTT CASSVGDSPTDTQYF
TRBJ2-5 NA TRBD1 TRBV27 TGTGCCAGCAGTCCCGGGACAGCAGAGACCCAGTACTTC CASSPGTAETQYF
TRBJ2-7 NA TRBD2 TRBV7-9 TGTGCCAGCAGCCTCTCTGGGCTAGCGGGAGGATACGAGCAGTACTTC CASSLSGLAGGYEQYF
TRBJ2-6 NA NA TRBV5-1 TGCGCCAGCAGCTTGGCCATAGGGGCTGGGGCCAACGTCCTGACTTTC CASSLAIGAGANVLTF
TRBJ1-5 NA TRBD1 TRBV18 TGTGCCAGCGACACGGGACAGGGGGCAGGGCAGCCCCAGCATTTT CASDTGQGAGQPQHF
TRBJ1-2 NA NA TRBV10-1 TGCGCCAGCAGTGGGTCGCAGGGGAGCTATGGCTACACCTTC CASSGSQGSYGYTF
TRBJ1-1 NA NA TRBV6-5 TGTGCCAGCAGTCCCCAGGGAGTGAACACTGAAGCTTTCTTT CASSPQGVNTEAFF
TRBJ1-5 NA TRBD1 TRBV28 TGTGCCAGCAGGGGCGGGACAGCACATTATCAGCCCCAGCATTTT CASRGGTAHYQPQHF
TRBJ2-7 NA TRBD2 TRBV19 TGTGCCAGTAGCACTAGCGGGGACGAGCAGTACTTC CASSTSGDEQYF
TRBJ2-3 NA TRBD2 TRBV5-1 TGCGCCAGCAGCTCCTTAGCGGGGGATGTAGATACGCAGTATTTT CASSSLAGDVDTQYF
TRBJ1-2 NA NA TRBV21-1 TGTGCCAGCAGCAATTATTCGGGACAGAGTAATGGCTACACCTTC CASSNYSGQSNGYTF
TRBJ1-5 few NA TRBV19 TGTGCCAGTAGAAATTTCGGACAGAGCAATCAGCCCCAGCATTTT CASRNFGQSNQPQHF
TRBJ1-5 NA TRBD1 TRBV15 TGTGCCACCAGCAACGGACAGGGGTACAATCAGCCCCAGCATTTT CATSNGQGYNQPQHF
TRBJ1-5 NA TRBD1 TRBV2 TGTGCCAGCTCGGACAGGGGGAGCAATCAGCCCCAGCATTTT CASSDRGSNQPQHF
TRBJ2-5 NA TRBD1 TRBV28 TGTGCCAGCAGCACAGGGGGCGCGAAGACCCAGTACTTC CASSTGGAKTQYF
TRBJ2-3 NA TRBD1 TRBV5-4 TGTGCCAGCAGCTTGGTTCTGGACAGGAGCACAGATACGCAGTATTTT CASSLVLDRSTDTQYF